This TCR beta chain was documented in a study of blood T cell repertoires in COVID-19. Study background: There were acute and convalescent COVID-19 samples, and they came from the United States, Italy and Spain. Sample material is recorded as cDNA or gDNA derived from T cells, B-cell-depleted T cells, or PBMCs.

Repertoires were generated with immunoSEQ multiplex PCR, while TCRdb's copy carries only in-frame clones and drops some. The profile shows tens of thousands of clones, 90% of them singletons. This receptor was identified in a man between 45 and 60 years old with COVID-19, enrolled during active disease. Sequencing used peripheral blood.

The CDR3 DNA sequence: TGTGCCAGCAGCTTAGCCGGGAGTTGGACAGATACGCAGTATTTT. Translated, it gives CASSLAGSWTDTQYF. The V and J genes are TRBV11-2 and TRBJ2-3; possible D gene TRBD2, 6 bases. CDR3 length: 15 amino acids. V lost 1 base, J lost 3 bases, and 11 bases lay in between. Germline CDR1 reads SGHAT; CDR2 reads FQNNGV.